One sample yielded the 14 T cell receptor beta chains listed below, sequenced in a study of blood T cell repertoires in COVID-19. The assay was immunoSEQ multiplex PCR, and TCRdb's table has in-frame clones only and misses some. This sample has 450,000 or so clones; roughly 87% occur once, and the top ten carry 0.6%. The sequencing input was PBMCs or T cells enriched from blood (not recorded which). Receptors were obtained from a young man who had recovered from COVID-19.

This chain uses TRBV7-2 with TRBJ1-1; D possibly corresponds to TRBD1 (5 bases). Trimming cost V 0 bases and J 5 bases, with 13 bases left between them. CDR1 is SGHTA and CDR2 is FQGNSA in the germline V gene. CDR3 length: 15 amino acids. This CDR3 reads CASSLAGRAGTEAFF. Here the CDR3 DNA reads TGTGCCAGCAGCTTAGCTGGCAGGGCCGGGACTGAAGCTTTCTTT. Looking up the rest from reference TRBV7-2 and TRBJ1-1 gives the full variable domain: GAGVSQSPSNKVTEKGKDVELRCDPISGHTALYWYRQSLGQGLEFLIYFQGNSAPDKSGLPSDRFSAERTGGSVSTLTIQRTQQEDSAVYLCASSLAGRAGTEAFFGQGTRLTVV.

The V call is TRBV10-3, the J call TRBJ1-3; no firm D call. Per germline, CDR1 ENHRY and CDR2 SYGVKD. The length of the CDR3 is 15 residues. Trimming shortened V by 2 bases and J by 0 bases, and 8 bases separated the two germline ends. CDR3 loop: CAISEPTVSGNTIYF. In nucleotides, the CDR3 is TGTGCCATCAGTGAGCCGACTGTCTCTGGAAACACCATATATTTT.

The chain recombines TRBV7-9 with TRBJ1-1, with 8 bases that match TRBD1. There are 15 residues in the CDR3. Germline loops: CDR1 SEHNR, CDR2 FQNEAQ (reference sequence). V dropped 5 bases and J dropped 1; count of bases not matched to a gene: 6. In DNA form, the CDR3 reads TGTGCCAGCAGCGTAATCAGGGGGCAGAACACTGAAGCTTTCTTT. Protein: CASSVIRGQNTEAFF.

The chain joins TRBV3-1 (or the pseudogene TRBV3-2) to TRBJ1-5; 7 bases are a match to TRBD1. V was clipped by 2 bases and J by 6 bases; unmatched bases: 13. Germline-derived CDR1 and CDR2 are LGHDT and YNNKEL (reference sequence). The CDR3 has 17 residues. CDR3 sequence: CASSQPVTGRIRQPQHF. The DNA of the CDR3 is TGTGCCAGCAGCCAACCCGTGACAGGGCGAATTCGTCAGCCCCAGCATTTT.

A single count supports this clone. This chain uses TRBV28 with TRBJ1-1; D is unclear. Per germline, CDR1 MDHEN and CDR2 SYDVKM. The CDR3 length is 16 residues. The V gene lost 3 bases and the J gene lost 4 bases, with 18 bases spanning the gap. The CDR3 DNA follows: TGTGCCAGCAGTTTTCCGGGGATCCATGATGGCACTGAAGCTTTCTTT. Its translation: CASSFPGIHDGTEAFF.

The J gene is TRBJ2-3, the V gene TRBV27; TRBD2 matches 7 bases. The CDR3 length is 14 residues. V shed 4 bases and J 2 bases; nucleotides not matched to a gene: 3. CDR1 and CDR2 (germline): MNHEY, SMNVEV (reference sequence). The CDR3 spells CASSWGGDTDTQYF. The CDR3 DNA follows: TGTGCCAGCAGTTGGGGGGGAGACACAGATACGCAGTATTTT.

This chain links TRBV25-1 with TRBJ1-6; D is unclear. The V end lost 2 bases, the J end lost 10 bases, and 12 bases lay between the germline ends. The germline V gene has CDR1 MGHDK and CDR2 SYGVNS. This CDR3 comprises 14 residues. The CDR3 spells CASSEVGDGSPLHF. As DNA, the CDR3 is TGTGCCAGCAGTGAAGTGGGAGACGGATCACCCCTCCACTTT. Complete variable domain (other parts from reference TRBV25-1 and TRBJ1-6): EADIYQTPRYLVIGTGKKITLECSQTMGHDKMYWYQQDPGMELHLIHYSYGVNSTEKGDLSSESTVSRIRTEHFPLTLESARPSHTSQYLCASSEVGDGSPLHFGNGTRLTVT.

The genes are TRBV30 and TRBJ2-1; a weak D match, TRBD2 (5 bases). Trimming took off 7 bases at V and 10 bases at J, with 14 bases between the two ends. Germline loops: CDR1 GTSNPN, CDR2 SVGIG (reference sequence). The CDR3 is made up of 11 amino acids. This CDR3 reads CASDLRLEQFF. CDR3 coding DNA: TGTGCCTCAGACCTCAGACTAGAGCAGTTCTTC.

The chain recombines TRBV7-9 with TRBJ2-5; a weak D match, TRBD2 (7 bases). Deletions cut 0 bases from V and 0 bases from J, with 11 bases between. Looked up from germline, CDR1 is SEHNR and CDR2 is FQNEAQ (reference sequence). The CDR3 is made up of 16 amino acids. CDR3 region: CASSLAGGPHQETQYF. The CDR3 nucleotides read TGTGCCAGCAGCTTAGCGGGGGGGCCTCACCAAGAGACCCAGTACTTC.

The chain has TRBV5-4 and TRBJ1-6; 7 positions agree with TRBD1. The V gene's germline CDR1 is SGHNT and CDR2 YYREEE (reference sequence). The CDR3 sequence is 14 residues long. V lost 4 bases and J lost 6; bases outside the gene matches: 4. The CDR3 nucleotides are TGTGCCAGCAGCATTACAGGGGCTAATTCACCCCTCCACTTT. Amino acids: CASSITGANSPLHF.

This chain links TRBV11-2 with TRBJ2-3, with 8 bases matching TRBD2. Looked up from germline, CDR1 is SGHAT and CDR2 is FQNNGV. CDR3 length equals 16 residues. V lost 1 base to trimming and J lost 2 bases; unmatched junction nucleotides: 5. This chain's CDR3 is CASSLGSGAHTDTQYF. The CDR3 DNA reads as TGTGCCAGCAGCTTAGGTAGCGGGGCCCACACAGATACGCAGTATTTT.

The chain is built from TRBV2 and TRBJ2-7; 13 nucleotides align to TRBD2. The CDR3 totals 15 residues. Germline V gives CDR1 SNHLY, CDR2 FYNNEI. The J segment lost 9 bases and the V segment lost 0 bases, leaving 5 bases of the junction unmatched. CDR3: CASSEAELAGGRQYF. In DNA form, the CDR3 reads TGTGCCAGCAGTGAAGCGGAACTAGCGGGAGGGCGGCAGTACTTC.

CDR3 amino acids: CASSGGSSYEQYF. The CDR3 nucleotides read TGCGCCAGCTCGGGCGGGAGCTCCTACGAGCAGTACTTC. The rearrangement joins TRBV5-1 to TRBJ2-7, with 7 bases identical to TRBD2. J was trimmed by 0 bases and V by 7 bases; bases with no gene match: 4. The CDR3 runs 13 residues. Germline CDR1 is SGHRS and CDR2 is YFSETQ.

The chain joins TRBV24-1 to TRBJ2-5; unclear D gene. Germline assignment: CDR1 KGHDR and CDR2 SFDVKD. V was pared by 0 bases and J by 1 base, with 8 bases between. This CDR3 comprises 15 residues. The CDR3 bases are TGTGCCACCAGTGATTTGCAGCCAGGCCAAGAGACCCAGTACTTC. Translating it yields CATSDLQPGQETQYF.